This TCR beta chain comes out of a study of response to subunit inactivated influenza vaccine. One entry per CDR3 protein, called by TCRdb with MiXCR from the RT-PCR reads. This repertoire shows hundreds of thousands of distinct CDR3 sequences, 14% found once; its top ten account for less than 8.5%. A remark on this clonotype: The antigen remains undetermined.

General study findings and limits: The authors offered the suggestion that each seasonal influenza vaccination recruits few new T cells.

Germline-derived CDR1 and CDR2 are SGHRS and YFSETQ. CDR3 length equals 16 residues. The V and J ends lost 0 bases and 1 base respectively, with 10 bases between them. The chain combines TRBV5-1 with TRBJ2-2, with D possibly matching TRBD1 (5 bases). This clonotype originated in a man aged 50 or older who received an inactivated influenza vaccine. The sample here was PBMCs from blood, taken 14 to 15 days before vaccination. This CDR3 reads CASSLARALNTGELFF. CDR3 DNA sequence: TGCGCCAGCAGCTTGGCCAGGGCTCTGAACACCGGGGAGCTGTTTTTT.